This T cell receptor beta chain was sequenced for a study of T cell repertoires in cytomegalovirus infection. Findings and limits, study-wide: Clonotypes of TCR beta that were HLA-C-restricted and CMV-specific dominated the ex vivo response.

Looked up from germline, CDR1 is SGHKS and CDR2 is YYEKEE (reference sequence). This CDR3 region has 15 residues. J lost 3 bases, V lost 6 bases, and 9 bases had no gene match. In this sample, this clonotype turned up many times. Its antigen is not identified. TCRdb redid the calling of the reads with MiXCR, one entry per CDR3 protein. The repertoire holds fewer than 350,000 distinct CDR3 sequences, roughly 16% seen once, with about 12% in the top ten. This sequence originates from a human donor in good health (CMV status not recorded). Some clones in this sample may be carry-over from other donors' samples. The chain couples TRBV5-5 to TRBJ1-5; TRBD1 matches 7 bases. The sample comprised PBMCs. This CDR3 reads CASTPGDSLNQPQHF. CDR3 nucleotides: TGTGCCAGCACCCCTGGGGACAGCCTCAATCAGCCCCAGCATTTT.